These T cell receptor beta chains were read from a single sample in a study of T cells in tuberculosis. TCRdb keeps only in-frame clones here, not all; method: immunoSEQ multiplex PCR. The table lists around 30,000 clones, more than 80% of them singletons. Sequenced sample: PBMCs. The receptors were sampled from a donor between 10 and 35 years old with latent tuberculosis or without tuberculosis infection. Each CDR3 is given with its conserved first and last residue. The D gene is left open where the match is weak. For some rows the clone size is stated as once, few or many, or as a class when expanded; others skip it.

v_gene: TRBV9
abundance: -
j_gene: TRBJ2-1
d_gene: TRBD2
CDR3aa: CASSSPGGTSGVSYNEQFF
CDR3nt: TGTGCCAGCAGCTCTCCAGGGGGGACTAGCGGGGTGTCCTACAATGAGCAGTTCTTC

v_gene: TRBV6-6
abundance: -
j_gene: TRBJ1-4
d_gene: -
CDR3aa: CASTSDSGVGNEKLFF
CDR3nt: TGTGCCAGCACCTCCGACTCCGGGGTGGGTAATGAAAAACTGTTTTTT

v_gene: TRBV18
abundance: -
j_gene: TRBJ1-1
d_gene: TRBD1
CDR3aa: CASSQQGENTEAFF
CDR3nt: TGTGCCAGCTCTCAACAGGGGGAGAACACTGAAGCTTTCTTT

v_gene: TRBV5-1
abundance: -
j_gene: TRBJ2-2
d_gene: -
CDR3aa: CASSYEGAGELFF
CDR3nt: TGCGCCAGCAGCTATGAGGGGGCCGGGGAGCTGTTTTTT

v_gene: TRBV4-2
abundance: -
j_gene: TRBJ2-3
d_gene: -
CDR3aa: CASSATGSDLDTQYF
CDR3nt: TGTGCCAGCAGTGCGACCGGGAGTGACTTAGATACGCAGTATTTT

v_gene: TRBV19
abundance: -
j_gene: TRBJ1-1
d_gene: TRBD1
CDR3aa: CASRGTGGVNTEAFF
CDR3nt: TGTGCCAGTAGGGGGACAGGTGGGGTGAACACTGAAGCTTTCTTT

v_gene: TRBV1
abundance: -
j_gene: TRBJ1-3
d_gene: -
CDR3aa: CTSSQTPGQASGNTIYF
CDR3nt: TGCACCAGCAGCCAAACCCCGGGACAAGCCTCTGGAAACACCATATATTTT

v_gene: TRBV6-5
abundance: -
j_gene: TRBJ1-4
d_gene: -
CDR3aa: CASSRDGRINEKLFF
CDR3nt: TGTGCCAGCAGCCGGGACGGGAGAATTAATGAAAAACTGTTTTTT

v_gene: TRBV29-1
abundance: -
j_gene: TRBJ1-2
d_gene: TRBD1
CDR3aa: CSVEPPRGLVYGYTF
CDR3nt: TGCAGCGTTGAGCCTCCCAGGGGGCTGGTCTATGGCTACACCTTC

v_gene: TRBV5-4
abundance: once
j_gene: TRBJ2-6
d_gene: -
CDR3aa: CASSLGLNSGANVLTF
CDR3nt: TGTGCCAGCAGTCTCGGACTCAACTCTGGGGCCAACGTCCTGACTTTC

v_gene: TRBV19
abundance: -
j_gene: TRBJ1-1
d_gene: TRBD1
CDR3aa: CASTGQPNTEAFF
CDR3nt: TGTGCCAGCACGGGACAGCCAAACACTGAAGCTTTCTTT

v_gene: TRBV2
abundance: few
j_gene: TRBJ1-1
d_gene: -
CDR3aa: CASSEVAGSDTEAFF
CDR3nt: TGTGCCAGCAGTGAAGTGGCAGGGTCGGACACTGAAGCTTTCTTT

v_gene: TRBV18
abundance: -
j_gene: TRBJ1-6
d_gene: TRBD1
CDR3aa: CASSPQTGSSSPLHF
CDR3nt: TGTGCCAGCTCACCACAGACAGGGTCGAGTTCACCCCTCCACTTT

v_gene: TRBV2
abundance: -
j_gene: TRBJ1-4
d_gene: -
CDR3aa: CASSEDRAEGVGSTANEKLFF
CDR3nt: TGTGCCAGCAGTGAAGATAGGGCTGAAGGTGTAGGGAGTACAGCTAATGAAAAACTGTTTTTT

v_gene: TRBV2
abundance: -
j_gene: TRBJ2-7
d_gene: -
CDR3aa: CASSEGTGSGSYEQYF
CDR3nt: TGTGCCAGCAGTGAAGGAACGGGTAGCGGTTCCTACGAGCAGTACTTC

v_gene: TRBV19
abundance: -
j_gene: TRBJ1-2
d_gene: TRBD1
CDR3aa: CASSTGTGGTFYYGYTF
CDR3nt: TGTGCCAGTAGTACAGGGACAGGGGGCACCTTCTACTATGGCTACACCTTC

v_gene: TRBV7-9
abundance: -
j_gene: TRBJ1-3
d_gene: -
CDR3aa: CASSFDQGRHTIYF
CDR3nt: TGTGCCAGCAGCTTTGACCAGGGTAGACACACCATATATTTT

v_gene: TRBV28
abundance: -
j_gene: TRBJ1-5
d_gene: -
CDR3aa: CASSLSGFSNQPQHF
CDR3nt: TGTGCCAGCAGTTTATCCGGGTTCAGCAATCAGCCCCAGCATTTT

v_gene: TRBV2
abundance: -
j_gene: TRBJ2-1
d_gene: -
CDR3aa: CASSSGLVEQFF
CDR3nt: TGTGCCAGCAGTTCGGGACTGGTCGAGCAGTTCTTC

v_gene: TRBV9
abundance: -
j_gene: TRBJ2-7
d_gene: TRBD1
CDR3aa: CASSAGQYISYEQYF
CDR3nt: TGTGCCAGCAGCGCGGGACAGTATATCTCCTACGAGCAGTACTTC

v_gene: TRBV15
abundance: -
j_gene: TRBJ2-7
d_gene: TRBD2
CDR3aa: CATSRDRGGEGSREQYF
CDR3nt: TGTGCCACCAGCAGAGACCGGGGGGGAGAAGGATCTAGAGAGCAGTACTTC

v_gene: TRBV15
abundance: -
j_gene: TRBJ2-7
d_gene: TRBD1
CDR3aa: CATSRARQGMYEQYF
CDR3nt: TGTGCCACCAGCAGAGCCCGACAGGGTATGTACGAGCAGTACTTC

v_gene: TRBV5-1
abundance: once
j_gene: TRBJ1-1
d_gene: -
CDR3aa: CASTLGAGSMNTEAFF
CDR3nt: TGCGCCAGCACCCTTGGGGCGGGGTCGATGAACACTGAAGCTTTCTTT

v_gene: TRBV6-6
abundance: once
j_gene: TRBJ2-5
d_gene: TRBD2
CDR3aa: CAGRLAGEETQYF
CDR3nt: TGTGCCGGCCGACTAGCGGGAGAAGAGACCCAGTACTTC

v_gene: TRBV28
abundance: -
j_gene: TRBJ2-7
d_gene: TRBD2
CDR3aa: CASSSPGAGSSYEQYF
CDR3nt: TGTGCCAGCAGTTCCCCCGGAGCGGGATCCTCCTACGAGCAGTACTTC

v_gene: TRBV4-3
abundance: -
j_gene: TRBJ1-2
d_gene: -
CDR3aa: CASSQDQGRGYGYTF
CDR3nt: TGCGCCAGCAGCCAAGACCAGGGCAGGGGCTATGGCTACACCTTC

v_gene: TRBV6-6
abundance: once
j_gene: TRBJ1-2
d_gene: -
CDR3aa: CASHVGGADYGYTF
CDR3nt: TGTGCCAGTCACGTGGGGGGGGCGGACTATGGCTACACCTTC

v_gene: TRBV5-1
abundance: -
j_gene: TRBJ2-2
d_gene: TRBD2
CDR3aa: CASSLASGGTTGELFF
CDR3nt: TGCGCCAGCAGCTTAGCTAGCGGGGGAACCACCGGGGAGCTGTTTTTT

v_gene: TRBV25-1
abundance: -
j_gene: TRBJ1-6
d_gene: TRBD1
CDR3aa: CASSEGQGNSPLHF
CDR3nt: TGTGCCAGCAGTGAAGGACAGGGTAATTCACCCCTCCACTTT

v_gene: TRBV9
abundance: -
j_gene: TRBJ2-2
d_gene: -
CDR3aa: CASSVSGGPAGELFF
CDR3nt: TGTGCCAGCAGCGTATCCGGGGGGCCGGCCGGGGAGCTGTTTTTT

v_gene: TRBV11-2
abundance: -
j_gene: TRBJ2-1
d_gene: TRBD2
CDR3aa: CASSSGLAGGWDNEQFF
CDR3nt: TGTGCCAGCAGCTCGGGACTAGCGGGAGGTTGGGACAATGAGCAGTTCTTC

v_gene: TRBV28
abundance: -
j_gene: TRBJ1-4
d_gene: TRBD1
CDR3aa: CASSLMSGQINEKLFF
CDR3nt: TGTGCCAGCAGTTTAATGTCGGGACAGATAAATGAAAAACTGTTTTTT

v_gene: TRBV18
abundance: -
j_gene: TRBJ2-5
d_gene: -
CDR3aa: CASSPGYQETQYF
CDR3nt: TGTGCCAGCTCTCCAGGCTACCAAGAGACCCAGTACTTC

v_gene: TRBV10-3
abundance: -
j_gene: TRBJ1-2
d_gene: -
CDR3aa: CAISDIPTGNYGYTF
CDR3nt: TGTGCCATCAGTGACATTCCGACAGGAAACTATGGCTACACCTTC

v_gene: TRBV21-1
abundance: -
j_gene: TRBJ2-1
d_gene: -
CDR3aa: CASSKGLAGVNEQFF
CDR3nt: TGTGCCAGCAGCAAAGGGCTAGCGGGAGTTAATGAGCAGTTCTTC

v_gene: TRBV19
abundance: -
j_gene: TRBJ1-5
d_gene: TRBD1
CDR3aa: CASSIYGQGGQPQHF
CDR3nt: TGTGCCAGTAGTATATACGGGCAGGGGGGTCAGCCCCAGCATTTT

v_gene: TRBV27
abundance: once
j_gene: TRBJ1-1
d_gene: TRBD1
CDR3aa: CASSLYRGLMNTEAFF
CDR3nt: TGTGCCAGCAGTTTATACAGGGGGCTTATGAACACTGAAGCTTTCTTT

v_gene: TRBV5-1
abundance: -
j_gene: TRBJ2-7
d_gene: TRBD2
CDR3aa: CASSLERGTYEQYF
CDR3nt: TGCGCCAGCAGCTTGGAGCGGGGGACCTACGAGCAGTACTTC

v_gene: TRBV13
abundance: -
j_gene: TRBJ1-2
d_gene: TRBD1
CDR3aa: CASSHTPPAQGDDGYTF
CDR3nt: TGTGCCAGCAGCCACACCCCCCCGGCACAGGGGGATGATGGCTACACCTTC

v_gene: TRBV7-3
abundance: -
j_gene: TRBJ2-3
d_gene: TRBD2
CDR3aa: CASSPSPARGADTQYF
CDR3nt: TGTGCCAGCAGCCCATCACCAGCCCGGGGGGCAGATACGCAGTATTTT

v_gene: TRBV10-3
abundance: -
j_gene: TRBJ2-2
d_gene: -
CDR3aa: CAISELNSNGELFF
CDR3nt: TGTGCCATCAGTGAGTTAAATTCTAACGGGGAGCTGTTTTTT

v_gene: TRBV7-9
abundance: -
j_gene: TRBJ1-1
d_gene: -
CDR3aa: CASSPRQRITEAFF
CDR3nt: TGTGCCAGCAGCCCTCGACAGAGGATCACTGAAGCTTTCTTT

v_gene: TRBV28
abundance: -
j_gene: TRBJ2-2
d_gene: TRBD1
CDR3aa: CASRSDRVSGELFF
CDR3nt: TGTGCCAGCAGATCGGACAGGGTGTCCGGGGAGCTGTTTTTT

v_gene: TRBV6-8
abundance: -
j_gene: TRBJ2-3
d_gene: -
CDR3aa: CASSYSPLLGGYTDTQYF
CDR3nt: TGTGCCAGCAGTTACTCGCCTCTCCTGGGGGGTTACACAGATACGCAGTATTTT

v_gene: TRBV5-4
abundance: once
j_gene: TRBJ2-3
d_gene: TRBD2
CDR3aa: CASSLDGRTDTQYF
CDR3nt: TGTGCCAGCAGCTTGGACGGGAGGACAGATACGCAGTATTTT

v_gene: TRBV27
abundance: -
j_gene: TRBJ1-1
d_gene: TRBD1
CDR3aa: CASSTGQGETEAFF
CDR3nt: TGTGCCAGCAGTACCGGACAGGGGGAAACTGAAGCTTTCTTT

v_gene: TRBV6-5
abundance: -
j_gene: TRBJ1-1
d_gene: -
CDR3aa: CASSYTGQNTEAFF
CDR3nt: TGTGCCAGCAGCTACACGGGACAGAACACTGAAGCTTTCTTT

v_gene: TRBV4-3
abundance: -
j_gene: TRBJ2-7
d_gene: TRBD1
CDR3aa: CASSHDTGTGTYEQYF
CDR3nt: TGCGCCAGCAGCCATGATACCGGGACAGGGACCTACGAGCAGTACTTC

v_gene: TRBV5-1
abundance: -
j_gene: TRBJ1-1
d_gene: -
CDR3aa: CASSLLGGDNTEAFF
CDR3nt: TGCGCCAGCAGCTTGTTAGGTGGAGACAACACTGAAGCTTTCTTT

v_gene: TRBV29-1
abundance: once
j_gene: TRBJ1-1
d_gene: -
CDR3aa: CSVTPRGETEAFF
CDR3nt: TGCAGCGTTACCCCCAGGGGTGAGACTGAAGCTTTCTTT

v_gene: TRBV18
abundance: -
j_gene: TRBJ2-1
d_gene: -
CDR3aa: CASASGENNEQFF
CDR3nt: TGTGCCAGCGCAAGCGGAGAAAACAATGAGCAGTTCTTC

v_gene: TRBV4-1
abundance: -
j_gene: TRBJ1-5
d_gene: -
CDR3aa: CASSQTPLGGGQPQHF
CDR3nt: TGCGCCAGCAGCCAGACCCCTTTAGGGGGTGGTCAGCCCCAGCATTTT

v_gene: TRBV28
abundance: few
j_gene: TRBJ2-5
d_gene: TRBD2
CDR3aa: CASSLFRTSGTPPYF
CDR3nt: TGTGCCAGCAGTTTATTTCGGACTAGCGGGACCCCCCCTTACTTC

v_gene: TRBV5-1
abundance: -
j_gene: TRBJ2-2
d_gene: -
CDR3aa: CACQDSLNTGELFF
CDR3nt: TGCGCCTGTCAGGACAGCCTGAACACCGGGGAGCTGTTTTTT

v_gene: TRBV19
abundance: -
j_gene: TRBJ2-7
d_gene: TRBD2
CDR3aa: CASMDSGRAREQYF
CDR3nt: TGTGCCAGTATGGATAGCGGGAGGGCGCGCGAGCAGTACTTC